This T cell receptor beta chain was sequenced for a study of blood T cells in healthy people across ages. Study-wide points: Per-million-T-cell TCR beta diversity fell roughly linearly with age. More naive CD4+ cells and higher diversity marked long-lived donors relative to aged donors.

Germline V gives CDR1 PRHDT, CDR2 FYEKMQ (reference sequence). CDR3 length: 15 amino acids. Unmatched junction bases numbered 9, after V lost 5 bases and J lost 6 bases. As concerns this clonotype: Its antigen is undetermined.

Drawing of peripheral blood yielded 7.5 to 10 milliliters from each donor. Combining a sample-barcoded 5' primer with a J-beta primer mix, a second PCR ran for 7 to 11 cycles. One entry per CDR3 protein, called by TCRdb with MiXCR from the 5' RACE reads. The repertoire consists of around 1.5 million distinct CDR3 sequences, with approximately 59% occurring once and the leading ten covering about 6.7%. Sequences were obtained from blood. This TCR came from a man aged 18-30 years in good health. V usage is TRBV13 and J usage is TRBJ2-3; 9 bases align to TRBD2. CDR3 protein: CASSQRTSDEDTQYF. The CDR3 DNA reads TGTGCCAGCAGCCAGCGGACTAGCGATGAGGATACGCAGTATTTT.